The sequence of this T cell receptor (beta chain) was determined in a study of identifying expanded T cells in peripheral blood. Study-wide results and caveats: Variance in clone template counts between approximately 2-week samples significantly increased with total template count across all healthy donors.

No infections or other immune events were documented during collection. This clone has only a few counts. The antigen is undetermined. TCRdb's copy holds only in-frame clones and misses some; the assay was immunoSEQ multiplex PCR. The sample lists more than 50,000 clones, approximately 83% occurring once. The V end was cut by 4 bases, the J end by 0 bases, with 14 bases between. This CDR3 is 16 amino acids long. Germline values: CDR1 WSHSY, CDR2 SAAADI. The chain links TRBV10-2 to TRBJ2-3; D gene ambiguous. The receptor was isolated from a person aged 18 to 75 in good health. The specimen was blood. The CDR3: CASSGDGGISTDTQYF. Written as DNA, the CDR3 is TGCGCCAGCAGTGGAGACGGCGGAATTAGCACAGATACGCAGTATTTT.